The 25 T cell receptor beta chains below come from one sample, sequenced in a study of glioma-infiltrating T cells after dendritic cell vaccination. The data were produced by immunoSEQ multiplex PCR, yet TCRdb's version contains in-frame clones alone and is incomplete. The table records around 100,000 clones, roughly 79% of them present only once. Sequenced material: blood, taken before dendritic cell vaccination. The source of these receptors is a human donor with glioblastoma.

The V gene is TRBV7-6, the J gene TRBJ1-4, with no clear D. The CDR3 runs to 13 residues. The ends were cut back, 1 base at V and 5 bases at J, with 5 bases in the middle. Germline CDR1 is SGHVS and CDR2 is FNYEAQ. CDR3 in amino acids: CASSLVQNEKLFF. In nucleotides, the CDR3 is TGTGCCAGCAGCTTAGTACAGAATGAAAAACTGTTTTTT.

The gene calls are TRBV2 and TRBJ1-5, with D tentatively TRBD1 (6 bases). Trimming left V 2 bases short and J 0 bases short, with 11 bases between. The germline V gene has CDR1 SNHLY and CDR2 FYNNEI. The CDR3 is made up of 16 amino acids. The CDR3 here is CASSEWQGYSNQPQHF. The CDR3 DNA is TGTGCCAGCAGTGAATGGCAGGGGTATAGCAATCAGCCCCAGCATTTT. The whole variable domain, filled in from reference TRBV2 and TRBJ1-5, reads EPEVTQTPSHQVTQMGQEVILRCVPISNHLYFYWYRQILGQKVEFLVSFYNNEISEKSEIFDDQFSVERPDGSNFTLKIRSTKLEDSAMYFCASSEWQGYSNQPQHFGDGTRLSIL.

This chain connects TRBV7-3 to TRBJ1-1; TRBD1 matches 8 bases. The junction had 7 bases not matched to a gene; V was cut back by 5 bases and J by 5 bases. This CDR3 spans 14 amino acids. Germline V CDR1 and CDR2: SGHTA, FQGTGA. CDR3 sequence: CASSVQGEGTEAFF. CDR3 coding DNA: TGTGCCAGCAGCGTACAGGGGGAAGGGACTGAAGCTTTCTTT.

This rearrangement joins TRBV5-1 to TRBJ2-7; 14 bases line up with TRBD2. The V gene end was trimmed by 4 bases and the J gene end by 0 bases; junction bases not matched to a gene: 3. Germline CDR1 reads SGHRS; CDR2 reads YFSETQ. The CDR3 runs to 16 residues. Here the CDR3 reads CASSQGLAGGSYEQYF. For the CDR3, the DNA is TGCGCCAGCAGCCAAGGACTAGCGGGGGGCTCCTACGAGCAGTACTTC.

This clone was detected only once. V and J are TRBV5-4 and TRBJ2-2; TRBD1 matches 10 bases. The CDR3 has 15 amino acids. The V and J ends lost 3 bases and 4 bases, in that order; junction bases with no gene match: 3. CDR1 is SGHNT, CDR2 YYREEE, per germline (reference sequence). CDR3 nucleotides: TGTGCCAGCAGCTCGGGACAGGGGTTCACCGGGGAGCTGTTTTTT. This encodes CASSSGQGFTGELFF. Using reference TRBV5-4 and TRBJ2-2 for the parts outside the CDR3, the full variable domain is ETGVTQSPTHLIKTRGQQVTLRCSSQSGHNTVSWYQQALGQGPQFIFQYYREEENGRGNFPPRFSGLQFPNYSSELNVNALELDDSALYLCASSSGQGFTGELFFGEGSRLTVL.

This clone was seen only once. V is TRBV30 and J is TRBJ2-3, with TRBD2 identical over 7 bases. The CDR3 runs to 14 residues. The germline V gene has CDR1 GTSNPN and CDR2 SVGIG (reference sequence). J gave up 4 bases and V 2 bases, and 6 bases lay outside the gene matches. The CDR3 is CAWSLGEGADTQYF. CDR3 sequence (DNA): TGTGCCTGGAGTCTAGGGGAGGGTGCAGATACGCAGTATTTT. Complete variable domain (other parts from reference TRBV30 and TRBJ2-3): SQTIHQWPATLVQPVGSPLSLECTVEGTSNPNLYWYRQAAGRGLQLLFYSVGIGQISSEVPQNLSASRPQDRQFILSSKKLLLSDSGFYLCAWSLGEGADTQYFGPGTRLTVL.

The CDR3 DNA sequence: TGTGCCAGCAGCTTATTTTCGGGTAATGGCTACACCTTC. Amino acid sequence: CASSLFSGNGYTF. V usage is TRBV7-3 and J usage is TRBJ1-2; D unclear. Germline CDR1 and CDR2: SGHTA and FQGTGA. The CDR3 covers 13 residues. Trimming took off 2 bases at V and 6 bases at J, with 10 bases between the two ends.

The V call is TRBV15, the J call TRBJ2-7, with D perhaps TRBD2 (6 bases). CDR1 and CDR2 (germline): LNHNV, YYDKDF (reference sequence). Trimming pared 1 base from V and 0 bases from J, leaving 22 bases between. The CDR3 consists of 19 residues. DNA of the CDR3: TGTGCCACCAGCAGAGTTAACCTCATTCGTGCGGGACCCTCCTACGAGCAGTACTTC. It specifies CATSRVNLIRAGPSYEQYF.

This clone was picked up one time. The chain has TRBV23-1 and TRBJ1-1; 7 nucleotides agree with TRBD1. TRBV23-1 is an open reading frame whose function is uncertain. The CDR3 is made up of 16 amino acids. Trimming at V came to 2 bases and at J to 0 bases, leaving 6 bases not matched to a gene. CDR3 in amino acids: CASSQTEGAMNTEAFF. The CDR3 nucleotides are TGCGCCAGCAGTCAAACAGAGGGGGCAATGAACACTGAAGCTTTCTTT.

CDR3 sequence (DNA): TGTGCCAGCAGTGATGAGGGGATAGCGGGGAAAAATACGCAGTATTTT. It encodes CASSDEGIAGKNTQYF. The J gene is TRBJ2-3, the V gene TRBV25-1; 8 bases align to TRBD2. The CDR3 is made up of 16 amino acids. Germline V CDR1 and CDR2: MGHDK, SYGVNS. The junction had 12 bases not matched to a gene; V was cut back by 3 bases and J by 7 bases.

This clone came up a few times. This rearrangement joins TRBV6-5 to TRBJ1-4; 7 bases fit TRBD1. This CDR3 spans 15 amino acids. J was trimmed by 7 bases and V by 3 bases; bases with no gene match: 8. The V gene's germline CDR1 is MNHEY and CDR2 SVGAGI. The CDR3 spells CASSYSNRGFEKLFF. The CDR3 DNA is TGTGCCAGCAGTTATTCAAACAGGGGTTTTGAAAAACTGTTTTTT.

The gene calls are TRBV6-1 and TRBJ1-6, with 7 bases identical to TRBD1. V lost 8 bases to trimming and J lost 8 bases; unmatched junction nucleotides: 6. Looked up from germline, CDR1 is MNHNS and CDR2 is SASEGT. This CDR3 comprises 13 residues. The CDR3 DNA follows: TGTGCCAGCCGGGACAGCCATGATTCACCCCTCCACTTT. It specifies CASRDSHDSPLHF.

This chain joins TRBV30 and TRBJ2-2; 14 nucleotides agree with TRBD2. Per the germline V gene, CDR1 is GTSNPN and CDR2 is SVGIG (reference sequence). Trimming at V came to 7 bases and at J to 6 bases, leaving 7 bases not matched to a gene. The CDR3 spans 15 residues. CDR3 nucleotides: TGTGCCTCGCGAGGACTAGCGGGGGGCCCCGGGGAGCTGTTTTTT. Its protein is CASRGLAGGPGELFF.

The J gene is TRBJ1-5, the V gene TRBV2, with D possibly TRBD1 on 6 matching bases. The CDR3 is 14 amino acids. CDR1 SNHLY and CDR2 FYNNEI come from the germline V gene. The V end lost 2 bases, the J end lost 6 bases, and 11 bases lay between the germline ends. CDR3 nucleotides: TGTGCCAGCAGTGAAAAACAGGGAAGTCAGCCCCAGCATTTT. It codes for CASSEKQGSQPQHF.

This clone occurred a few times. This sequence joins TRBV11-2 and TRBJ1-5; tentatively, D is TRBD1 (6 bases). The CDR3 contains 14 residues. Trimming cost V 4 bases and J 5 bases, with 12 bases left between them. CDR1 and CDR2 (germline): SGHAT, FQNNGV. DNA for the CDR3: TGTGCCAGCAGCTCCGGACAGCCACATCAGCCCCAGCATTTT. Protein sequence: CASSSGQPHQPQHF.

The chain couples TRBV7-9 to TRBJ1-2; possibly TRBD1 for D (5 bases). The germline gives CDR1 SEHNR, CDR2 FQNEAQ (reference sequence). The CDR3 is made up of 14 amino acids. Trimming left V 5 bases short and J 5 bases short, with 15 bases between. The CDR3: CASSLITGFYGYTF. The CDR3 DNA follows: TGTGCCAGCAGCCTGATAACAGGTTTTTATGGCTACACCTTC.

The V and J genes are TRBV15 and TRBJ2-2; TRBD1 might be the D (6 bases). The CDR3 totals 14 residues. The V gene's germline CDR1 is LNHNV and CDR2 YYDKDF (reference sequence). Trimming stripped 8 bases from V and 1 base from J, with 11 bases between. Written as DNA, the CDR3 is TGTGCCACCGACGAGGGACAGAACACCGGGGAGCTGTTTTTT. Translating it yields CATDEGQNTGELFF.

CDR3 protein: CATQRTLNTEAFF. Here the CDR3 DNA reads TGTGCCACCCAAAGGACATTGAACACTGAAGCTTTCTTT. The gene calls are TRBV6-5 and TRBJ1-1; possibly TRBD1 for D (5 bases). Trimming took off 10 bases at V and 0 bases at J, with 12 bases between the two ends. This CDR3 has 13 amino acids. Germline-derived CDR1 and CDR2 are MNHEY and SVGAGI.

The genes are TRBV2 and TRBJ2-1; 7 nucleotides agree with TRBD2. V dropped 4 bases and J dropped 3; count of bases not matched to a gene: 6. This CDR3 has 15 amino acids. Germline CDR1 is SNHLY and CDR2 is FYNNEI. CDR3: CASSGEGRFYNEQFF. CDR3 bases: TGTGCCAGCAGTGGGGAGGGGCGATTCTACAATGAGCAGTTCTTC.

The rearrangement links TRBV27 to TRBJ2-7, with D perhaps matching TRBD2 (7 bases). The germline CDR1 and CDR2 sequences are MNHEY and SMNVEV (reference sequence). V was clipped by 2 bases and J by 2 bases, with 13 bases between them. The CDR3 runs 15 residues. DNA of the CDR3: TGTGCCAGCAGTTTAGCGGGGGCCCCTCCCTACGAGCAGTACTTC. It translates to CASSLAGAPPYEQYF.

V gene TRBV27 combines with J gene TRBJ2-1; possible D gene TRBD1, 7 bases. The germline V gene has CDR1 MNHEY and CDR2 SMNVEV (reference sequence). The CDR3 consists of 16 residues. V gave up 3 bases and J gave up 9 bases, with 21 bases separating them. The CDR3 coding sequence is TGTGCCAGCAGTTTCGGGAGACAGGGTCTAAGTCGTGAGCAGTTCTTC. As protein: CASSFGRQGLSREQFF.

The chain combines TRBV30 with TRBJ1-2; D not resolved. The V and J ends lost 0 bases and 8 bases respectively, with 13 bases between them. The CDR3 has 13 residues. Germline V gene sequence: CDR1 GTSNPN, CDR2 SVGIG (reference sequence). The CDR3 coding sequence is TGTGCCTGGAGTGTCGGGGAGGGTCACGGCTACACCTTC. Amino acids: CAWSVGEGHGYTF.

This clone was observed a single time. The rearrangement links TRBV18 to TRBJ2-5, with TRBD1 matching 9 bases. The germline V gene has CDR1 KGHSH and CDR2 LQKENI. The length of the CDR3 is 13 residues. J lost 4 bases, V lost 3 bases, and 0 bases had no gene match. CDR3 sequence reads: CASSPGQGETQYF. The CDR3 bases are TGTGCCAGCTCACCGGGACAGGGAGAGACCCAGTACTTC.

The chain has TRBV4-1 and TRBJ2-1; 7 positions match TRBD2. The junction had 25 bases not matched to a gene; V was cut back by 3 bases and J by 8 bases. The CDR3 is 20 amino acids. Germline V gene sequence: CDR1 MGHRA, CDR2 YSYEKL. The CDR3 DNA sequence: TGCGCCAGCAGCCATTCGGTAGCGGGCCTCCTCCCCAGGGAAAAAGATGAGCAGTTCTTC. As protein: CASSHSVAGLLPREKDEQFF.

This chain links TRBV20-1 with TRBJ1-1, with D hard to call. There are 11 residues in the CDR3. Germline CDR1 is DFQATT and CDR2 is SNEGSKA (reference sequence). Between the trimmed V and J ends, which lost 3 bases and 5 bases, there was a span of 7 bases. The DNA of the CDR3 is TGCAGTGCTAGGAGTGAGACTGAAGCTTTCTTT. Protein product: CSARSETEAFF.